Shown below are 24 T cell receptor beta chains from a single sample sequenced in a study of T cell responses to AZD1222 COVID-19 vaccine. Assay: immunoSEQ multiplex PCR; the TCRdb copy retains only in-frame clones and omits some. The sample yields about 140,000 clones, roughly 93% seen once. The material sequenced was peripheral blood, taken after recovery from COVID-19. Receptor source: an adult who had recovered from COVID-19.

The V call is TRBV18, the J call TRBJ2-2, with 7 bases that match TRBD2. Looked up from germline, CDR1 is KGHSH and CDR2 is LQKENI. The CDR3 loop spans 15 amino acids. Trimming took 6 bases from V and 4 from J; bases not matched to a gene: 8. DNA of the CDR3: TGTGCCAGCTCCCCGTTGGGCGGGAGCACCGGGGAGCTGTTTTTT. This encodes CASSPLGGSTGELFF.

The V gene is TRBV3-1 (or the pseudogene TRBV3-2), the J gene TRBJ2-5; D gene unclear. This CDR3 spans 13 amino acids. V lost 2 bases to trimming and J lost 4 bases, with 8 bases between them. Per germline, CDR1 LGHDT and CDR2 YNNKEL (reference sequence). The CDR3 here is CASSQFSVETQYF. In DNA form, the CDR3 reads TGTGCCAGCAGCCAATTTTCCGTAGAGACCCAGTACTTC.

CDR3 sequence: CASSPTDRPFYEQYF. CDR3 nucleotide sequence: TGCGCCAGCAGCCCTACAGACAGGCCCTTCTACGAGCAGTACTTC. The rearrangement joins TRBV4-1 to TRBJ2-7, with TRBD1 as a possible D gene (6 bases). Trimming cost V 4 bases and J 3 bases, with 16 bases left between them. The CDR3 length is 15 residues. CDR1 is MGHRA and CDR2 is YSYEKL in the germline V gene.

The V and J genes are TRBV3-1 (or the pseudogene TRBV3-2) and TRBJ2-1, with unresolved D. The V gene's germline CDR1 is LGHDT and CDR2 YNNKEL (reference sequence). V lost 0 bases to trimming and J lost 1 base, with 19 bases between them. CDR3 length: 19 residues. The CDR3 nucleotides are TGTGCCAGCAGCCAAGAGGGCTATGAGCAGATCCGTTCCTACAATGAGCAGTTCTTC. As protein: CASSQEGYEQIRSYNEQFF.

The V and J genes are TRBV3-1 (or the pseudogene TRBV3-2) and TRBJ2-1; D unclear. Germline V gene data show CDR1 as LGHDT and CDR2 as YNNKEL (reference sequence). The CDR3 extends over 17 amino acids. V lost 0 bases to trimming and J lost 0 bases, with 12 bases between them. The CDR3 region is CASSQDPSSASYNEQFF. DNA for the CDR3: TGTGCCAGCAGCCAAGATCCTTCAAGCGCCTCCTACAATGAGCAGTTCTTC.

The chain couples TRBV28 to TRBJ1-6; D is possibly TRBD1 (5 bases). The V and J ends lost 6 bases and 6 bases respectively, with 18 bases between them. This CDR3 region has 16 residues. CDR1 and CDR2 from the germline V gene are MDHEN and SYDVKM. The CDR3 here is CASRGPHGGGNSPLHF. CDR3 in DNA: TGTGCCAGCAGGGGCCCCCACGGGGGGGGTAATTCACCCCTCCACTTT.

A single count supports this clone. CDR3 bases: TGTGCCAGCACCCCAGGCTCGGAGATTGAAGCTTTCTTT. Translation: CASTPGSEIEAFF. The rearrangement joins TRBV6-6 to TRBJ1-1; D unresolved. The CDR3 length is 13 residues. The germline gives CDR1 MNHNY, CDR2 SVGAGI (reference sequence). Trimming removed 7 bases from V and 7 bases from J, with 16 bases in between.

The J gene is TRBJ1-2, the V gene TRBV28; 9 bases align to TRBD1. The CDR3 is 15 amino acids. Germline values: CDR1 MDHEN, CDR2 SYDVKM. V trimming: 6 bases; J trimming: 4 bases; junction bases outside the gene matches: 9. CDR3 amino acids: CASSSPGTGSYGYTF. In nucleotides, the CDR3 is TGTGCCAGCAGCTCCCCCGGGACAGGGAGCTATGGCTACACCTTC.

The chain has TRBV7-8 and TRBJ2-3, with TRBD2 matching 10 bases. The length of the CDR3 is 14 residues. V trimming: 5 bases; J trimming: 5 bases; junction bases outside the gene matches: 4. Germline CDR1 is SGHVS and CDR2 is FQNEAQ. The CDR3 nucleotides read TGTGCCAGCAGCCCTCTAGCGGGAGTAGATACGCAGTATTTT. This codes for CASSPLAGVDTQYF.

This sequence joins TRBV3-1 (or the pseudogene TRBV3-2) and TRBJ2-5; D gene ambiguous. The length of the CDR3 is 13 residues. The germline V gene encodes CDR1 LGHDT and CDR2 YNNKEL (reference sequence). The germline V and J ends were trimmed by 2 bases and 3 bases, with 7 bases remaining between them. The CDR3 sequence: CASSQFLEETQYF. CDR3 DNA sequence: TGTGCCAGCAGCCAATTTCTCGAAGAGACCCAGTACTTC.

The rearrangement links TRBV27 to TRBJ1-6, with 9 bases matching TRBD1. The CDR3 consists of 15 residues. Unmatched junction bases numbered 2, after V lost 1 base and J lost 7 bases. CDR1 MNHEY and CDR2 SMNVEV come from the germline V gene (reference sequence). CDR3 coding DNA: TGTGCCAGCAGTTTATGGACAGGGGTCAATTCACCCCTCCACTTT. Encoded protein: CASSLWTGVNSPLHF.

The gene calls are TRBV27 and TRBJ1-5; 11 nucleotides line up with TRBD1. Germline V lookup: CDR1 MNHEY, CDR2 SMNVEV (reference sequence). The CDR3 contains 14 residues. V shed 4 bases and J 7 bases; nucleotides not matched to a gene: 3. The CDR3 is CASSSWDRGQPQHF. The CDR3 coding sequence is TGTGCCAGCAGTTCTTGGGACAGGGGGCAGCCCCAGCATTTT.

The V call is TRBV19, the J call TRBJ1-5; D is ambiguous. This CDR3 comprises 16 residues. Between the trimmed V and J ends, which lost 0 bases and 0 bases, there was a span of 9 bases. Per the germline V gene, CDR1 is LNHDA and CDR2 is SQIVND (reference sequence). The chain's CDR3 is CASSIDGSYSNQPQHF. In DNA, the CDR3 is TGTGCCAGTAGTATAGACGGCAGCTATAGCAATCAGCCCCAGCATTTT.

The chain employs TRBV3-1 (or the pseudogene TRBV3-2) and TRBJ1-2; D is unclear. Germline CDR1 reads LGHDT; CDR2 reads YNNKEL (reference sequence). The ends were cut back, 0 bases at V and 2 bases at J, with 7 bases in the middle. The CDR3 contains 14 residues. The CDR3 DNA follows: TGTGCCAGCAGCCAAGATCGTGTAAACTATGGCTACACCTTC. Translating gives CASSQDRVNYGYTF.

The gene calls are TRBV9 and TRBJ2-3; no clear D. With 0 bases removed from V and 2 bases from J, the gap between germline ends came to 10 bases. The germline V gene has CDR1 SGDLS and CDR2 YYNGEE. The CDR3 totals 15 residues. The CDR3 DNA reads TGTGCCAGCAGCGTAGTGCAAGGGTCCACAGATACGCAGTATTTT. This gives the protein CASSVVQGSTDTQYF.

This chain links TRBV3-1 (or the pseudogene TRBV3-2) with TRBJ1-1; 10 bases map to TRBD1. J lost 4 bases, V lost 1 base, and 0 bases had no gene match. The germline gives CDR1 LGHDT, CDR2 YNNKEL (reference sequence). This CDR3 has 14 residues. The CDR3 protein is CASSQGDRGTEAFF. The CDR3 DNA is TGTGCCAGCAGCCAAGGGGACAGGGGCACTGAAGCTTTCTTT.

The rearrangement links TRBV7-6 to TRBJ1-1, with TRBD1 as a possible D gene (6 bases). CDR3 length equals 18 residues. The V end was cut by 1 base, the J end by 3 bases, with 21 bases between. The germline gives CDR1 SGHVS, CDR2 FNYEAQ. This chain's CDR3 is CASSLGRHGGARDTEAFF. The DNA for the CDR3 is TGTGCCAGCAGCTTAGGGCGTCATGGGGGGGCGCGTGACACTGAAGCTTTCTTT.

The chain joins TRBV7-9 to TRBJ1-1; maybe TRBD1 (5 bases). With 2 bases removed from V and 0 bases from J, the gap between germline ends came to 10 bases. Germline assignment: CDR1 SEHNR and CDR2 FQNEAQ (reference sequence). The CDR3 has 15 amino acids. The CDR3 sequence is CASSLTGQMNTEAFF. Written as DNA, the CDR3 is TGTGCCAGCAGCTTAACAGGTCAGATGAACACTGAAGCTTTCTTT.

This chain joins TRBV5-1 and TRBJ1-1; D is perhaps TRBD1 (5 bases). Trimming pared 8 bases from V and 1 base from J, leaving 12 bases between. CDR3 length: 13 amino acids. CDR1 and CDR2 (germline): SGHRS, YFSETQ. DNA for the CDR3: TGCGCCAGTTCGACAGTCAGGAACACTGAAGCTTTCTTT. Its translation is CASSTVRNTEAFF.

Details on this clone: One end of the junction is discordant with germline, which a read error may explain. The chain links TRBV18 to TRBJ1-1; D is unclear. CDR3 length equals 13 residues. The germline CDR1 and CDR2 sequences are KGHSH and LQKENI. In DNA, the CDR3 is TGTGCTAGCTCACCACCAGAGATTACGGAAGCTTTCTTT. Encoded protein: CASSPPEITEAFF. Together with reference TRBV18 and TRBJ1-1, the CDR3 gives the full variable domain: NAGVMQNPRHLVRRRGQEARLRCSPMKGHSHVYWYRQLPEEGLKFMVYLQKENIIDESGMPKERFSAEFPKEGPSILRIQQVVRGDSAAYFCASSPPEITEAFFGQGTRLTVV.

This chain connects TRBV19 to TRBJ1-2; D is undetermined. The CDR3 sequence is 13 residues long. V lost 7 bases and J 3 bases, leaving 12 bases between the germline ends. Germline V lookup: CDR1 LNHDA, CDR2 SQIVND (reference sequence). The CDR3 loop reads CASIGPVDYGYTF. The CDR3, as DNA: TGTGCCAGTATTGGACCGGTTGACTATGGCTACACCTTC.

This clone was detected a few times. The V gene is TRBV9, the J gene TRBJ2-1; tentative D call: TRBD1 (5 bases). Germline lookup yields CDR1 SGDLS and CDR2 YYNGEE. V gave up 3 bases and J gave up 9 bases, with 10 bases separating them. CDR3 length: 12 residues. The CDR3 DNA sequence: TGTGCCAGCAGCGCTGGGGCCACTGAGCAGTTCTTC. Amino acid sequence: CASSAGATEQFF.

As DNA, the CDR3 is TGTGCCAGCAGCTTGTTTAATTCCGGGGAGCTGTTTTTT. The encoded protein is CASSLFNSGELFF. This chain connects TRBV11-3 to TRBJ2-2; no clear D. The CDR3 is 13 residues long. The germline CDR1 and CDR2 sequences are SGHNT and YENEEA. Trimming removed 3 bases at V and 6 bases at J, with 8 bases between.

This clone was seen only once. The genes are TRBV10-1 and TRBJ2-2; D unresolved. Trimming pared 4 bases from V and 0 bases from J, leaving 9 bases between. There are 15 residues in the CDR3. Germline V gives CDR1 WNHNN, CDR2 SYGVQD (reference sequence). The CDR3, as DNA: TGCGCCAGCAGTGGTGAGGCAACGAACACCGGGGAGCTGTTTTTT. This translates into CASSGEATNTGELFF.